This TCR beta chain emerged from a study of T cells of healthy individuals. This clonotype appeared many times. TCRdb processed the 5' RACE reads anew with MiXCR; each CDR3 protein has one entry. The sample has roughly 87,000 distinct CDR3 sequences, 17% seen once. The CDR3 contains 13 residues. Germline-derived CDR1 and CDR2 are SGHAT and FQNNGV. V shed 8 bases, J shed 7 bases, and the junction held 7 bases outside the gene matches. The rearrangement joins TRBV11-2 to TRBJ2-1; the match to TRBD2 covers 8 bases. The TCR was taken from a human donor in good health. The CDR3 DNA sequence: TGTGCCAGCGCCGGACTAGCTGTGAATGAGCAGTTCTTC. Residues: CASAGLAVNEQFF.